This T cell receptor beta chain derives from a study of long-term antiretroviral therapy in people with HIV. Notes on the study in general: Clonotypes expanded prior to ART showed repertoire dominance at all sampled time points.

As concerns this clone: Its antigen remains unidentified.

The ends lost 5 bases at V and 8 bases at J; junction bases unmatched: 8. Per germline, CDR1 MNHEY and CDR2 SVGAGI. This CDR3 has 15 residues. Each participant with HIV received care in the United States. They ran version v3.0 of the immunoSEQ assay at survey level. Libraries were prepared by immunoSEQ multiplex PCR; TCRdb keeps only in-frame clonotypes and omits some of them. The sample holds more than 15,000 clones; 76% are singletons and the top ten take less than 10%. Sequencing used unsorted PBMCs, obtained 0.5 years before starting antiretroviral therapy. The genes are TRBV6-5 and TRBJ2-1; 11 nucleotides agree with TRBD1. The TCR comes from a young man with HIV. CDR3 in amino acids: CASSTGQGAGDEQFF. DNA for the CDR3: TGTGCCAGCAGTACTGGACAGGGGGCGGGGGATGAGCAGTTCTTC.